A selection of T cell receptor beta chains follows, all from one sample in a study of Tregs in tolerant kidney transplant recipients. The protocol was immunoSEQ multiplex PCR, while the TCRdb copy is restricted to in-frame clones and leaves out a portion. The sample shows approximately 260,000 clones, about four fifths of them seen only once. Sequences were obtained from CD4+ T cells from blood. The receptors shown here come from a human donor in good health. CDR3s include the opening cysteine and the closing phenylalanine or tryptophan. Fields, in order: clone size, D gene, V gene, J gene, CDR3 DNA, CDR3 protein. The D gene is left open where the match is weak. Where a row states a size, it is once, few, many or the class of an expanded clone; other rows omit it.

>.|.|TRBV5-4|TRBJ2-1
TGTGCCAGCAGCTCCAACAGATACTCCTACAATGAGCAGTTCTTC
CASSSNRYSYNEQFF
>.|.|TRBV7-9|TRBJ1-1
TGTGCCAGCAGCTTACAGGGACGGTTGAACACTGAAGCTTTCTTT
CASSLQGRLNTEAFF
>.|.|TRBV27|TRBJ1-5
TGTGCCAGCAGTCTAGTATCGGGCAATCAGCCCCAGCATTTT
CASSLVSGNQPQHF
>.|.|TRBV18|TRBJ1-2
TGTGCCAGCTCACCCCGCGGTGGGGTGTATGGCTACACCTTC
CASSPRGGVYGYTF
>.|.|TRBV21-1|TRBJ2-1
TGTGCCAGCAGCAAAAGTCGGCGGGAGGGCCAGTTAGATGAGCAGTTCTTC
CASSKSRREGQLDEQFF
>.|.|TRBV18|TRBJ2-5
TGTGCCAGCTCACCTGCTTTGGGCGGGGAGACCCAGTACTTC
CASSPALGGETQYF
>.|.|TRBV12-5|TRBJ2-4
TGTGCTAGTGGTTTGGGTTACAGCAACCTAGCCAAAAACATTCAGTACTTC
CASGLGYSNLAKNIQYF
>.|.|TRBV4-1|TRBJ1-1
TGCGCCAGCAGCCAAGAGTTTCCGGGGCACACTGAAGCTTTCTTT
CASSQEFPGHTEAFF
>.|TRBD1|TRBV4-1|TRBJ1-2
TGCGCCAGCAGCCAACAGGGACAGGGGAGCTATGGCTACACCTTC
CASSQQGQGSYGYTF
>.|.|TRBV29-1|TRBJ1-2
TGCAGCGTCCCGGGGGTGACTAACTATGGCTACACCTTC
CSVPGVTNYGYTF
>few|.|TRBV6-5|TRBJ1-3
TGTGCCAGCAGTATTGGAAACACCATATATTTT
CASSIGNTIYF
>once|.|TRBV19|TRBJ2-5
TGTGCCAGTGGGCGGCGGGGATGGGAAGAGACCCAGTACTTC
CASGRRGWEETQYF
>.|.|TRBV28|TRBJ2-2
TGTGCCAGCAGTTCGCCAGCACTCGGGGCCACCGGGGAGCTGTTTTTT
CASSSPALGATGELFF
>once|.|TRBV11-1|TRBJ1-1
TGTGCCAGCAGCTTTGCCCTGGGGGGAATGGAAGCTTTCTTT
CASSFALGGMEAFF
>.|TRBD2|TRBV9|TRBJ2-1
TGTGCCAGCAGCGCCCTAGCGGGAGCCTACAATGAGCAGTTCTTC
CASSALAGAYNEQFF
>few|TRBD1|TRBV27|TRBJ2-3
TGTGCCAGCAGTTTGACCGGGACAGGGGGCACAGATACGCAGTATTTT
CASSLTGTGGTDTQYF
>.|TRBD1|TRBV4-2|TRBJ2-4
TGTGCCAGCAGCCCCTTCACAGGGGGAAACATTCAGTACTTC
CASSPFTGGNIQYF
>.|.|TRBV5-4|TRBJ2-1
TGTGCCAGCAGGGGTGGTGCGGCGAGCTCCTACAATGAGCAGTTCTTC
CASRGGAASSYNEQFF
>.|.|TRBV5-1|TRBJ2-5
TGCGCCAGCAGCTTGGGCGGAGAGGAGACCCAGTACTTC
CASSLGGEETQYF
>.|TRBD1|TRBV6-9|TRBJ1-5
TGTGCCAGCATAGGGGGCCTGTTTGCGGTTCAGCCCCAGCATTTT
CASIGGLFAVQPQHF
>.|.|TRBV6-5|TRBJ2-5
TGTGCCAGCAGTTTTGATCCTGGGGGGTCCGAGACCCAGTACTTC
CASSFDPGGSETQYF
>few|.|TRBV11-3|TRBJ2-7
TGTGCCAGCAGCTTAGCTGTAAGCTACTCCTACGAGCAGTACTTC
CASSLAVSYSYEQYF
>.|.|TRBV6-6|TRBJ1-5
TGTGCCAGCAGAGAAGGGGATCAGCCCCAGCATTTT
CASREGDQPQHF
>few|.|TRBV5-1|TRBJ2-5
TGCGCCAGTCAATTGTGGGGCCAAGAGACCCAGTACTTC
CASQLWGQETQYF
>.|.|TRBV6-1|TRBJ2-7
TGTGCCAGCAGTGAAGCCGGGACATCATCCTACGAGCAGTACTTC
CASSEAGTSSYEQYF
>once|TRBD2|TRBV9|TRBJ2-3
TGTGCCAGCAGCGTCGGCGGGAGGGCCTCAGGTACGCAGTATTTT
CASSVGGRASGTQYF
>.|.|TRBV19|TRBJ1-3
TGTGCCAGTAGTATTATGTTCTCTGGAAACACCATATATTTT
CASSIMFSGNTIYF
>.|.|TRBV7-6|TRBJ2-5
TGTGCCAGCAGCCGGGGCCTTGGGGGAGAGACCCAGTACTTC
CASSRGLGGETQYF
>.|.|TRBV28|TRBJ1-5
TGTGCCAGCAGTTTAACCCCGAAATGGAATCAGCCCCAGCATTTT
CASSLTPKWNQPQHF
>.|.|TRBV21-1|TRBJ2-1
TGTGCCAGCAGCAACGATGGGGGCCTAGGGCACGATGAGCAGTTCTTC
CASSNDGGLGHDEQFF
>few|.|TRBV18|TRBJ2-3
TGTGCCAGCTCACTGGGACCGCCCAGAGGCACAGATACGCAGTATTTT
CASSLGPPRGTDTQYF
>.|.|TRBV5-6|TRBJ2-5
TGTGCCAGCAGCTTAAGGAGGGGTTTGGAGCAGTACTTC
CASSLRRGLEQYF
>.|.|TRBV4-1|TRBJ1-6
TGCGCCAGCAGCCAATGTACATTTGGAGGCTCACCCCTCCACTTT
CASSQCTFGGSPLHF
>.|TRBD1|TRBV27|TRBJ2-2
TGTGCCAGCAGTTTATCGCGGCAAAGACAGGGTAGGACCGGGGAGCTGTTTTTT
CASSLSRQRQGRTGELFF
>.|.|TRBV11-1|TRBJ1-6
TGTGCCAGCAGCCTCCGGTGGAGGGCAGGTTCACCCCTCCACTTT
CASSLRWRAGSPLHF
>once|.|TRBV12-5|TRBJ2-7
TGTGCTAGTGGTTGGGCTGACAGGTGGTCCTACGAGCAGTACTTC
CASGWADRWSYEQYF
>.|TRBD1|TRBV18|TRBJ2-1
TGTGCCAGCTCACGGGGGGGACAGGGCCTGTCCTACAATGAGCAGTTCTTC
CASSRGGQGLSYNEQFF
>.|TRBD2|TRBV5-4|TRBJ2-3
TGTGCCAGCAGCTTGGGAGGCGGGGGAGATACGCAGTATTTT
CASSLGGGGDTQYF